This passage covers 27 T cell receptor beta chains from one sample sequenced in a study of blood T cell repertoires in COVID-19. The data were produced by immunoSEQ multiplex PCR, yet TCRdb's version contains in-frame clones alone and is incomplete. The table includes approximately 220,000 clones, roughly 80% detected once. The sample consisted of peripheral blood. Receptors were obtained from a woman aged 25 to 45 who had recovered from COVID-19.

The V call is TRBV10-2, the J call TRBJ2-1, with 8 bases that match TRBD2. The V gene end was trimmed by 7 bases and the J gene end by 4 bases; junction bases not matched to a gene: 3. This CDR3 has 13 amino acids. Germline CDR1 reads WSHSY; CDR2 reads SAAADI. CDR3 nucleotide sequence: TGCGCCAGCACGGCGGGGGGATACAATGAGCAGTTCTTC. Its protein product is CASTAGGYNEQFF.

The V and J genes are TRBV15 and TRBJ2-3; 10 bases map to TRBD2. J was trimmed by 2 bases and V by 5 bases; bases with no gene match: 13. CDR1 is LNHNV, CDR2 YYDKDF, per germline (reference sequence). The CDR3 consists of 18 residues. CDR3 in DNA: TGTGCCACCAGCTTACTTCTCTCTGGGACTAGCGTCACAGATACGCAGTATTTT. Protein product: CATSLLLSGTSVTDTQYF. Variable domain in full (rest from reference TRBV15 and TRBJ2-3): DAMVIQNPRYQVTQFGKPVTLSCSQTLNHNVMYWYQQKSSQAPKLLFHYYDKDFNNEADTPDNFQSRRPNTSFCFLDIRSPGLGDTAMYLCATSLLLSGTSVTDTQYFGPGTRLTVL.

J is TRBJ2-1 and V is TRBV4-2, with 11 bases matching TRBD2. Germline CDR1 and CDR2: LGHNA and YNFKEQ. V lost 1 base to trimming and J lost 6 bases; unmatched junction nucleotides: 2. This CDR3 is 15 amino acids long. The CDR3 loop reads CASSQGTSGFNEQFF. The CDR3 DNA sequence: TGTGCCAGCAGCCAAGGGACTAGCGGGTTCAATGAGCAGTTCTTC.

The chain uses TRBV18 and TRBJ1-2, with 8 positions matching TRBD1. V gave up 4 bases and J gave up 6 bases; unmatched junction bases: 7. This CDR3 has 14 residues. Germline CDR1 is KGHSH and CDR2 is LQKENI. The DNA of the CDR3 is TGTGCCAGCTCACGGCTGACAGGGGAACATGGCTACACCTTC. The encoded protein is CASSRLTGEHGYTF.

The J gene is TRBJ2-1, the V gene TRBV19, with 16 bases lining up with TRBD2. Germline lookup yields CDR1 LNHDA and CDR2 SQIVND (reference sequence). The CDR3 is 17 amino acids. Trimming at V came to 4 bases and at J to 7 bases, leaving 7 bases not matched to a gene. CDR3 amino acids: CASSSRGTSGRGNEQFF. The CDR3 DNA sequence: TGTGCCAGTAGTAGCCGCGGGACTAGCGGGAGGGGAAATGAGCAGTTCTTC.

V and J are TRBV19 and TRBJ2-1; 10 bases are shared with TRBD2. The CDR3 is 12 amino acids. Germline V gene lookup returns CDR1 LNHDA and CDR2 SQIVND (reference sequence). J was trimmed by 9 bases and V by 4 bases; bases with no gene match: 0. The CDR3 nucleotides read TGTGCCAGTAGTAAGCGGGGGGGTGAGCAGTTCTTC. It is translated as CASSKRGGEQFF.

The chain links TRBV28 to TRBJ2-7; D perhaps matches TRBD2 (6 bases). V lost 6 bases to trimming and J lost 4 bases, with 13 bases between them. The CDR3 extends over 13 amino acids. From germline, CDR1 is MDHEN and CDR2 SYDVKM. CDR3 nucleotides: TGTGCCAGCAGCCTCCCTGGGGGGTACGAGCAGTACTTC. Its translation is CASSLPGGYEQYF.

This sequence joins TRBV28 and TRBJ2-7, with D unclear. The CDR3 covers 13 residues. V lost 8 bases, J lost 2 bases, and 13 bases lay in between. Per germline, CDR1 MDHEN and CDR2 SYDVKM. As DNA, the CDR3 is TGTGCCAGCGGCCCGCATGATACCTACGAGCAGTACTTC. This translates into CASGPHDTYEQYF.

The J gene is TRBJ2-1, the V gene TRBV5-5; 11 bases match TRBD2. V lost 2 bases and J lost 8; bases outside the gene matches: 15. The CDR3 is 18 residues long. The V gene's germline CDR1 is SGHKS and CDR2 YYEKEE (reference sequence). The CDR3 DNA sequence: TGTGCCAGCAGCTTATTCGTGGTAGCGGGAGGGCCGGGGGATGAGCAGTTCTTC. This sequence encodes CASSLFVVAGGPGDEQFF. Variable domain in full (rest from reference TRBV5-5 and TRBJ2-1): DAGVTQSPTHLIKTRGQQVTLRCSPISGHKSVSWYQQVLGQGPQFIFQYYEKEERGRGNFPDRFSARQFPNYSSELNVNALLLGDSALYLCASSLFVVAGGPGDEQFFGPGTRLTVL.

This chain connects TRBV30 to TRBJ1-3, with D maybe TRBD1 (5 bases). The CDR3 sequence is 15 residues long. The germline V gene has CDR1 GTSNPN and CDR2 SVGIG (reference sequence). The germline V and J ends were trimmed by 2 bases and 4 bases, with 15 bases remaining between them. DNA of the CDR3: TGTGCCTGGAGTCGAGCGGGGCTGGGCGGAAACACCATATATTTT. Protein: CAWSRAGLGGNTIYF.

This CDR3 is CASTVGGALSQPQHF. The CDR3 coding sequence is TGTGCCAGTACGGTAGGGGGTGCGTTAAGTCAGCCCCAGCATTTT. The V call is TRBV28, the J call TRBJ1-5, with a possible D match to TRBD1 (6 bases). Trimming took off 9 bases at V and 6 bases at J, with 21 bases between the two ends. Germline V gives CDR1 MDHEN, CDR2 SYDVKM. This CDR3 contains 15 residues. Using reference TRBV28 and TRBJ1-5 for the parts outside the CDR3, the full variable domain is DVKVTQSSRYLVKRTGEKVFLECVQDMDHENMFWYRQDPGLGLRLIYFSYDVKMKEKGDIPEGYSVSREKKERFSLILESASTNQTSMYLCASTVGGALSQPQHFGDGTRLSIL.

The CDR3 is CASSSYRREAKNIQYF. The DNA of the CDR3 is TGTGCCAGCAGTTCTTACAGGAGGGAGGCCAAAAACATTCAGTACTTC. The V and J genes are TRBV28 and TRBJ2-4; D may be TRBD2 (6 bases). The CDR3 loop spans 16 amino acids. The V end lost 4 bases, the J end lost 1 base, and 14 bases lay between the germline ends. Germline lookup yields CDR1 MDHEN and CDR2 SYDVKM.

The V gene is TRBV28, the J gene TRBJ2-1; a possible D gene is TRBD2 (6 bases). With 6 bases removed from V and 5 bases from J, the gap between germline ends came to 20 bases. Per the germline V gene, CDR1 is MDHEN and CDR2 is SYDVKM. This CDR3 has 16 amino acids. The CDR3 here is CASSPLRGGTNNEQFF. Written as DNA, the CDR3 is TGTGCCAGCAGCCCCCTTCGAGGCGGGACGAACAATGAGCAGTTCTTC.

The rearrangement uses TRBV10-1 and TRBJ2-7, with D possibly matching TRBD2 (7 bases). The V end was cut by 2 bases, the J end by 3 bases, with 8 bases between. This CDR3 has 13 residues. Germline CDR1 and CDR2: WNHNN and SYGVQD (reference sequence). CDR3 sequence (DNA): TGCGCCAGCAGTGAGAGGGGGGGCTACGAGCAGTACTTC. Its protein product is CASSERGGYEQYF.

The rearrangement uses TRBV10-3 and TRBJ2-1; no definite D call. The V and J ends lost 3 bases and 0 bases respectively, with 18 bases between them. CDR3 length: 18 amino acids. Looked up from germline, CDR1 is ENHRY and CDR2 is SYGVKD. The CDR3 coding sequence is TGTGCCATCAGTGAAGTCTTTTTGGGCAGTAGCTCCTACAATGAGCAGTTCTTC. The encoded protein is CAISEVFLGSSSYNEQFF.

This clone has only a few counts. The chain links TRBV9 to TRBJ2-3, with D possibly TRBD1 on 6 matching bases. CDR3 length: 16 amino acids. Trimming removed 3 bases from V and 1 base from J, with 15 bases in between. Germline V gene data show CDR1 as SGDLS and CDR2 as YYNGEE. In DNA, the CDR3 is TGTGCCAGCAGCGGAGGAGTACAGGGTGGCACAGATACGCAGTATTTT. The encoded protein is CASSGGVQGGTDTQYF.

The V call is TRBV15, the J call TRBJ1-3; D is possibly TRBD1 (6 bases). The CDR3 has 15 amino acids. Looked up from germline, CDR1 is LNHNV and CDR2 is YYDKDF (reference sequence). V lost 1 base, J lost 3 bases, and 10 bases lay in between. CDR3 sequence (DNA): TGTGCCACCAGCAGAGCTACAGGGCTTGGAAACACCATATATTTT. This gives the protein CATSRATGLGNTIYF. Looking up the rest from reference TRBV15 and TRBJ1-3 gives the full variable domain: DAMVIQNPRYQVTQFGKPVTLSCSQTLNHNVMYWYQQKSSQAPKLLFHYYDKDFNNEADTPDNFQSRRPNTSFCFLDIRSPGLGDTAMYLCATSRATGLGNTIYFGEGSWLTVV.

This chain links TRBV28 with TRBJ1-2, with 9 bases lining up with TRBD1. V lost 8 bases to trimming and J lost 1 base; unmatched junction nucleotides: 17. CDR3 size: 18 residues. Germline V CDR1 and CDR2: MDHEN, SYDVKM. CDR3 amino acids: CASASVGTGHRSNYGYTF. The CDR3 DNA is TGTGCCAGCGCCTCGGTTGGGACAGGGCACCGAAGTAACTATGGCTACACCTTC.

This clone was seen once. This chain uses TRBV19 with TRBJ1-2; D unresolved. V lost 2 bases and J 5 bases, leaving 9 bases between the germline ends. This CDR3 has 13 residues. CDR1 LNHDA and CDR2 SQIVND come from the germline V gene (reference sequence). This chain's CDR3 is CASSITGIYGYTF. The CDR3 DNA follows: TGTGCCAGTAGTATAACCGGGATTTATGGCTACACCTTC.

CDR3 coding DNA: TGTGCCAGTACCTTTAGCGGGAACACCGGGGAGCTGTTTTTT. This encodes CASTFSGNTGELFF. The gene calls are TRBV19 and TRBJ2-2; tentatively, D is TRBD2 (6 bases). Per the germline V gene, CDR1 is LNHDA and CDR2 is SQIVND (reference sequence). V was pared by 7 bases and J by 1 base, with 10 bases between. The CDR3 runs to 14 residues.

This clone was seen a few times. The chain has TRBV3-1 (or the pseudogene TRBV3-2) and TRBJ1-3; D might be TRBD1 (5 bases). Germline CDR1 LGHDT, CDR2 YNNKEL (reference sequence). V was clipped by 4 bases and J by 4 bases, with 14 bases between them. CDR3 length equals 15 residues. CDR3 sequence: CASSPTSGFGNTIYF. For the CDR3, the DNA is TGTGCCAGCAGCCCGACCTCAGGGTTCGGAAACACCATATATTTT.

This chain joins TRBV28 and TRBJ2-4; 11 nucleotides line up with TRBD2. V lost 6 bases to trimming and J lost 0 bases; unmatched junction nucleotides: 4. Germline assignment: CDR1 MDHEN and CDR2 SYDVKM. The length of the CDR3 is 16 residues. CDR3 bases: TGTGCCAGCAGGGAGGGACTAGCGGTAGCCAAAAACATTCAGTACTTC. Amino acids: CASREGLAVAKNIQYF.

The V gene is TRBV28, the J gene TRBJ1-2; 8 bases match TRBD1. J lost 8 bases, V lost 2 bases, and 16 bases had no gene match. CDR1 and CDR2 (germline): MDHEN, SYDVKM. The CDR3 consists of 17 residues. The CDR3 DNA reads TGTGCCAGCAGTTTAAGGGCAGGGGGCGCGGGGTCTTTCGGCTACACCTTC. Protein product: CASSLRAGGAGSFGYTF.

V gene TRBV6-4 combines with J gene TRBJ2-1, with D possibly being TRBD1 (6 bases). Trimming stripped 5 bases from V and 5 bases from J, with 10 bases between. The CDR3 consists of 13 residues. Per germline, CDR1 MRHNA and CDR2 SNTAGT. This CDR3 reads CASSTQGNNEQFF. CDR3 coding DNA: TGTGCCAGCAGTACCCAGGGGAACAATGAGCAGTTCTTC.

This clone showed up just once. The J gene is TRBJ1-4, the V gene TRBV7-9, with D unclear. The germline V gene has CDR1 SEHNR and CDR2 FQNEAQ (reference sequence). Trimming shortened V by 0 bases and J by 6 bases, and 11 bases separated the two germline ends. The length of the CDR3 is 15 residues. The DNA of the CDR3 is TGTGCCAGCAGCTTAGCAGGCGGGAGACATGAAAAACTGTTTTTT. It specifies CASSLAGGRHEKLFF.

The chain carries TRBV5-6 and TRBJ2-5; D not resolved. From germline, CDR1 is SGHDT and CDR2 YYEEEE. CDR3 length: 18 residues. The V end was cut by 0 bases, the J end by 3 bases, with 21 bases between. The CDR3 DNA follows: TGTGCCAGCAGCTTGGTGGTTTCCGCTTTTGACACTGAAGAGACCCAGTACTTC. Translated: CASSLVVSAFDTEETQYF.

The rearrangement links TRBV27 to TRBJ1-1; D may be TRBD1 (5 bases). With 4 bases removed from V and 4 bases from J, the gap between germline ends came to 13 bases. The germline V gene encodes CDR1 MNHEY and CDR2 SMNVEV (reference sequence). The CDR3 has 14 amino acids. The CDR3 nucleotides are TGTGCCAGCAGTTCGGCAGGGTCGGGCACTGAAGCTTTCTTT. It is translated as CASSSAGSGTEAFF.